These 13 T cell receptor beta chains were sequenced from one sample in a study of blood T cell repertoires in COVID-19. The assay was immunoSEQ multiplex PCR, and TCRdb's table has in-frame clones only and misses some. The profile shows roughly 140,000 clones, over 70% of them singletons. The sequenced sample consisted of peripheral blood. The receptors shown here come from a man between 70 and 80 years old who had recovered from COVID-19.

This sequence joins TRBV2 and TRBJ2-1, with TRBD2 identical over 10 bases. Losses at the gene ends were 6 bases for V and 8 bases for J; bases not matched to a gene: 10. Germline CDR1 is SNHLY and CDR2 is FYNNEI. This CDR3 contains 15 residues. As DNA, the CDR3 is TGTGCCAGCAGGAGCGGGAGGGCCTTGTGGGATGAGCAGTTCTTC. It encodes CASRSGRALWDEQFF.

The chain has TRBV13 and TRBJ2-3, with TRBD1 matching over 11 bases. Germline lookup yields CDR1 PRHDT and CDR2 FYEKMQ (reference sequence). CDR3 length equals 16 residues. Trimming removed 2 bases from V and 4 bases from J; junction bases left unmatched: 5. DNA of the CDR3: TGTGCCAGCAGCTTACGGGACAGGGGGTTTGCAGATACGCAGTATTTT. It encodes CASSLRDRGFADTQYF.

The V and J genes are TRBV7-2 and TRBJ2-7; a possible D gene is TRBD2 (6 bases). Germline CDR1 is SGHTA and CDR2 is FQGNSA. This CDR3 is 14 amino acids long. V lost 1 base, J lost 2 bases, and 9 bases lay in between. CDR3 nucleotides: TGTGCCAGCAGCTTAGGTCCGGGGGCCTACGAGCAGTACTTC. It yields the protein CASSLGPGAYEQYF.

The chain links TRBV21-1 to TRBJ1-3. TRBV21-1 is deemed a pseudogene. This CDR3 spans 14 amino acids. CDR3 coding DNA: TGTGCCAGCAGCAAAGGACGGAGCAAAAACACCATATATTTT. This encodes CASSKGRSKNTIYF.

The chain joins TRBV5-1 to TRBJ2-7; D may be TRBD2 (5 bases). Trimming removed 3 bases at V and 4 bases at J, with 8 bases between. CDR1 is SGHRS, CDR2 YFSETQ, per germline. This CDR3 region has 12 residues. The CDR3 is CASSSDWYEQYF. CDR3 DNA: TGCGCCAGCAGCTCGGACTGGTACGAGCAGTACTTC.

V is TRBV13 and J is TRBJ2-7; TRBD2 might be the D (5 bases). V gave up 4 bases and J gave up 3 bases, with 7 bases separating them. The CDR3 has 12 amino acids. CDR1 and CDR2 (germline): PRHDT, FYEKMQ (reference sequence). The CDR3 spells CASSYEGYEQYF. The CDR3 region has the DNA TGTGCCAGCAGCTACGAGGGCTACGAGCAGTACTTC. Full variable domain (outside the CDR3, taken from reference TRBV13 and TRBJ2-7): AAGVIQSPRHLIKEKRETATLKCYPIPRHDTVYWYQQGPGQDPQFLISFYEKMQSDKGSIPDRFSAQQFSDYHSELNMSSLELGDSALYFCASSYEGYEQYFGPGTRLTVT.

The genes are TRBV3-1 (or the pseudogene TRBV3-2) and TRBJ2-7, with 11 nucleotides matching TRBD2. The J segment lost 3 bases and the V segment lost 4 bases, leaving 5 bases of the junction unmatched. From germline, CDR1 is LGHDT and CDR2 YNNKEL (reference sequence). The CDR3 totals 15 residues. The CDR3 DNA is TGTGCCAGCAGCCCGGGACTAGCGGCGTACTACGAGCAGTACTTC. Translation: CASSPGLAAYYEQYF.

The chain links TRBV29-1 to TRBJ2-2; 8 bases align to TRBD1. The CDR3 is 14 residues long. V trimming: 3 bases; J trimming: 1 base; junction bases outside the gene matches: 1. Looked up from germline, CDR1 is SQVTM and CDR2 is ANQGSEA. The CDR3 loop is CSVDGQGNTGELFF. The CDR3 DNA sequence: TGCAGCGTTGACGGACAGGGGAACACCGGGGAGCTGTTTTTT.

The chain links TRBV2 to TRBJ1-2; 12 bases align to TRBD1. This CDR3 region has 16 residues. The V segment lost 6 bases and the J segment 6 bases; nucleotides outside the gene matches: 11. Germline V gene lookup returns CDR1 SNHLY and CDR2 FYNNEI. The CDR3 DNA reads TGTGCCAGCAGCTCCGGGACAGGGGGCCCAATGGATGGCTACACCTTC. This gives the protein CASSSGTGGPMDGYTF.

This clone has just a few counts. The CDR3 sequence is CASSPRVSGGSYEQYF. CDR3 sequence (DNA): TGCGCCAGCAGCCCCCGGGTCTCGGGAGGTTCCTACGAGCAGTACTTC. This chain connects TRBV5-1 to TRBJ2-7; 7 positions agree with TRBD2. Germline-derived CDR1 and CDR2 are SGHRS and YFSETQ. The ends lost 4 bases at V and 1 base at J; junction bases unmatched: 11. This CDR3 comprises 16 residues.

The chain recombines TRBV6-6 with TRBJ2-3; D uncertain. The CDR3 consists of 12 residues. The V and J ends lost 6 bases and 2 bases respectively, with 6 bases between them. Germline V gene lookup returns CDR1 MNHNY and CDR2 SVGAGI (reference sequence). CDR3 region: CASRGATDTQYF. CDR3 coding DNA: TGTGCCAGCAGAGGAGCCACAGATACGCAGTATTTT.

The chain recombines TRBV7-2 with TRBJ2-2; 14 bases align to TRBD2. The CDR3 runs to 18 residues. V gave up 4 bases and J gave up 5 bases; unmatched junction bases: 9. CDR1 and CDR2 (germline): SGHTA, FQGNSA. CDR3 bases: TGTGCCAGCAGCTCGGGACTAGCGGGAGTGGGAGGGACCGGGGAGCTGTTTTTT. Translation gives CASSSGLAGVGGTGELFF.

This clone has only one observation. The gene calls are TRBV10-3 and TRBJ2-7, with D uncertain. The CDR3 is 11 residues long. Looked up from germline, CDR1 is ENHRY and CDR2 is SYGVKD. V was pared by 10 bases and J by 0 bases, with 7 bases between. CDR3 amino acids: CATGSSYEQYF. The CDR3 DNA follows: TGTGCCACCGGGTCCTCCTACGAGCAGTACTTC.